This T cell receptor beta chain was observed in a study of CD8 T cells in ankylosing spondylitis. The study, taken as a whole, reports: There was reportedly significant enrichment of clones that were disease-linked in matched ankylosing spondylitis synovial fluid. CD8+ cells made up the disease-linked clones, which were relatively rare in peripheral blood.

This clonotype occurred many times. Its antigen is as yet unknown. Quantitative barcoded 5'-RACE was used to prepare TCR beta libraries. In TCRdb, the 5' RACE reads were re-called with MiXCR into one record per CDR3 protein. Counted here are hundreds of thousands of distinct CDR3 sequences, roughly 8% occurring once; the ten biggest clones make up roughly 4.9%. CDR3 length: 14 residues. Germline-derived CDR1 and CDR2 are MNHEY and SVGEGT. The V gene end was trimmed by 8 bases and the J gene end by 3 bases; junction bases not matched to a gene: 6. The sequencing input was blood, either unsorted or a sorted T cell fraction (not recorded which). The rearrangement uses TRBV6-2 or TRBV6-3 and TRBJ2-2; 7 nucleotides align to TRBD2. The TCR comes from a female donor with ankylosing spondylitis or in good health (not recorded which). This chain's CDR3 is CASLGAGHTGELFF. In nucleotides, the CDR3 is TGTGCCAGCCTGGGAGCGGGACACACCGGGGAGCTGTTTTTT.